These 7 T cell receptor beta chains were sequenced from one sample in a study of blood T cell repertoires in COVID-19. Generated by immunoSEQ multiplex PCR, the TCRdb table keeps only in-frame clones and is missing some. The table lists 65,000 to 90,000 clones, about 82% of them singletons. The specimen was peripheral blood. These receptors were taken from an elderly woman in a cohort sampled during active or convalescent COVID-19.

This sequence joins TRBV28 and TRBJ1-4; tentative D call: TRBD1 (5 bases). The CDR3 loop spans 15 amino acids. V was shortened by 6 bases and J by 4 bases, with 15 bases between the two germline ends. Germline V lookup: CDR1 MDHEN, CDR2 SYDVKM. The CDR3 here is CASSPPWGLNEKLFF. In DNA form, the CDR3 reads TGTGCCAGCAGCCCTCCCTGGGGACTTAATGAAAAACTGTTTTTT. Looking up the rest from reference TRBV28 and TRBJ1-4 gives the full variable domain: DVKVTQSSRYLVKRTGEKVFLECVQDMDHENMFWYRQDPGLGLRLIYFSYDVKMKEKGDIPEGYSVSREKKERFSLILESASTNQTSMYLCASSPPWGLNEKLFFGSGTQLSVL.

This clone was picked up a small number of times. The V and J genes are TRBV5-4 and TRBJ2-1; possible D gene TRBD1, 6 bases. Germline loops: CDR1 SGHNT, CDR2 YYREEE (reference sequence). The V end was cut by 0 bases, the J end by 0 bases, with 13 bases between. This CDR3 has 17 residues. The CDR3 region is CASSLGGGQSSYNEQFF. Here the CDR3 DNA reads TGTGCCAGCAGCTTGGGGGGCGGACAGAGCTCCTACAATGAGCAGTTCTTC.

V gene TRBV10-2 combines with J gene TRBJ2-7, with TRBD2 identical over 8 bases. The trim removed 3 bases at V and 5 bases at J, leaving 6 bases unmatched. The CDR3 totals 14 residues. Germline V gene data show CDR1 as WSHSY and CDR2 as SAAADI. The CDR3 DNA sequence: TGCGCCAGCAGTGAACAAGCGGGAGTGGACGAGCAGTACGTC. This translates into CASSEQAGVDEQYV.

The chain uses TRBV7-9 and TRBJ1-1; 9 bases fit TRBD1. The CDR3 is 15 amino acids. CDR1 is SEHNR and CDR2 is FQNEAQ in the germline V gene (reference sequence). With V trimmed by 1 base and J by 1 base, 1 base remained unmatched. The CDR3 DNA reads as TGTGCCAGCAGCTTAGGGGGACAGGGGAACACTGAAGCTTTCTTT. As protein: CASSLGGQGNTEAFF. Looking up the rest from reference TRBV7-9 and TRBJ1-1 gives the full variable domain: DTGVSQNPRHKITKRGQNVTFRCDPISEHNRLYWYRQTLGQGPEFLTYFQNEAQLEKSRLLSDRFSAERPKGSFSTLEIQRTEQGDSAMYLCASSLGGQGNTEAFFGQGTRLTVV.

The V gene is TRBV7-9, the J gene TRBJ1-5; 7 bases are a match to TRBD1. The germline CDR1 and CDR2 sequences are SEHNR and FQNEAQ (reference sequence). The CDR3 consists of 19 residues. Germline trimming cut 5 bases from V and 4 bases from J; bases unmatched to any gene: 20. The DNA for the CDR3 is TGTGCCAGCAGCCTCAGGCTTCGAGAGAGACAGGGTCGGAATCAGCCCCAGCATTTT. It yields the protein CASSLRLRERQGRNQPQHF.

The chain joins TRBV6-5 to TRBJ1-2; no clear D. Germline CDR1 and CDR2: MNHEY and SVGAGI. This CDR3 has 15 residues. Trimming stripped 0 bases from V and 1 base from J, with 9 bases between. This CDR3 is CASSYSRINNYGYTF. Written as DNA, the CDR3 is TGTGCCAGCAGTTACTCGCGGATTAATAACTATGGCTACACCTTC.

The rearrangement uses TRBV5-1 and TRBJ2-5; the D is unclear. Trimming removed 4 bases at V and 7 bases at J, with 14 bases between. The CDR3 totals 13 residues. In germline, CDR1 is SGHRS, CDR2 YFSETQ. The CDR3 DNA reads as TGCGCCAGCAGCACAGACCGCTTGGGGACCCAGTACTTC. This codes for CASSTDRLGTQYF.